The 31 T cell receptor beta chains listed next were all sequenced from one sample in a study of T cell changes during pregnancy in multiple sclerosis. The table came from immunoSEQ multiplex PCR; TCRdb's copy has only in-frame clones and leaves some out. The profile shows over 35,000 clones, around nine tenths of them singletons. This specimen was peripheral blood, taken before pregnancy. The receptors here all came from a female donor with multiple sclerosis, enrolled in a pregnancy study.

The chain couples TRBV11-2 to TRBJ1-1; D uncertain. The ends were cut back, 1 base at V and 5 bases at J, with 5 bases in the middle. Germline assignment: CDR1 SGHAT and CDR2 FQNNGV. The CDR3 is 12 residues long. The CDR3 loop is CASSLAGTEAFF. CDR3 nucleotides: TGTGCCAGCAGCTTAGCGGGTACTGAAGCTTTCTTT.

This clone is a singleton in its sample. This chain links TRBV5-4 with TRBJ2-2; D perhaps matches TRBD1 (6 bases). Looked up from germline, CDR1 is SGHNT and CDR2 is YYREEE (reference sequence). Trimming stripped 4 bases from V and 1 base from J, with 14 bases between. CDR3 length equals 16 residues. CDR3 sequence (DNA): TGTGCCAGCAGCCGCACCGGGACAATGAACACCGGGGAGCTGTTTTTT. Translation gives CASSRTGTMNTGELFF. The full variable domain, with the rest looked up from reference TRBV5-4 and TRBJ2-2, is ETGVTQSPTHLIKTRGQQVTLRCSSQSGHNTVSWYQQALGQGPQFIFQYYREEENGRGNFPPRFSGLQFPNYSSELNVNALELDDSALYLCASSRTGTMNTGELFFGEGSRLTVL.

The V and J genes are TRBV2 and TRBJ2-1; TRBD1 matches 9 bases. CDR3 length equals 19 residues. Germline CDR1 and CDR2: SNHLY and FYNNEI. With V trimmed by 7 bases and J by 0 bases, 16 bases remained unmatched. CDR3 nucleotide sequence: TGTGCCAGCAATCTCCCGGGACAGGGAATTACTAGCTCCTACAATGAGCAGTTCTTC. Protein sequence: CASNLPGQGITSSYNEQFF.

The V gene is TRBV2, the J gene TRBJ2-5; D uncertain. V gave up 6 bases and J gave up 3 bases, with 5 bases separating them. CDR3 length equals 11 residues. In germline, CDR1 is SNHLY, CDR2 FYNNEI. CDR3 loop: CASSVKETQYF. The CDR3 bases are TGTGCCAGCAGCGTAAAAGAGACCCAGTACTTC.

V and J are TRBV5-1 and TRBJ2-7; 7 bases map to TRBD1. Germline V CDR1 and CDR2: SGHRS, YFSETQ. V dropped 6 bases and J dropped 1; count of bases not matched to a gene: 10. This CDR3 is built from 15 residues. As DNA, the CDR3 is TGCGCCAGCAACATCCTGAAGGGGGCATCCTACGAGCAGTACTTC. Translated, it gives CASNILKGASYEQYF.

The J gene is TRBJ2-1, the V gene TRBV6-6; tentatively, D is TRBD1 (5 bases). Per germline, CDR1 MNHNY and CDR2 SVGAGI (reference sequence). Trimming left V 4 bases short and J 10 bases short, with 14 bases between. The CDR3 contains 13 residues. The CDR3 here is CASSWTYPGEQFF. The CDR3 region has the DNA TGTGCCAGCAGTTGGACGTATCCAGGGGAGCAGTTCTTC.

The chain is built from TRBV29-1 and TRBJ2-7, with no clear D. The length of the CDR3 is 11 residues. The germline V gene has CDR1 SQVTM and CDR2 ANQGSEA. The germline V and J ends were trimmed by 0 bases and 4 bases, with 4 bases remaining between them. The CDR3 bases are TGCAGCGTTGAAGACCTTTACGAGCAGTACTTC. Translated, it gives CSVEDLYEQYF.

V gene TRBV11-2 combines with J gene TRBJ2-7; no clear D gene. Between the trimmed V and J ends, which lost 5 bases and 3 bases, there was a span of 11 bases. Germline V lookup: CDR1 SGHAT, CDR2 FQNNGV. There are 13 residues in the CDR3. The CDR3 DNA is TGTGCCAGCAGCCTAGGTTCGGTCTACGAGCAGTACTTC. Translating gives CASSLGSVYEQYF.

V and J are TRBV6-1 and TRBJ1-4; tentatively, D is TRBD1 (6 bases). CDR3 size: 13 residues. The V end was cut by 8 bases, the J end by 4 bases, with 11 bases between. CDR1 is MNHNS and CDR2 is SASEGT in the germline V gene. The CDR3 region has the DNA TGTGCCAGCTCGGACAGAGTTAATGAAAAACTGTTTTTT. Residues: CASSDRVNEKLFF.

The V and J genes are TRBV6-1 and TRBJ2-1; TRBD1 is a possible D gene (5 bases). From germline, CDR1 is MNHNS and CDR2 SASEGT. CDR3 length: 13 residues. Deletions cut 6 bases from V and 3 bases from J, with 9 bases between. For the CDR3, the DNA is TGTGCCAGCAGCCAGGGCTTCTACAATGAGCAGTTCTTC. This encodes CASSQGFYNEQFF.

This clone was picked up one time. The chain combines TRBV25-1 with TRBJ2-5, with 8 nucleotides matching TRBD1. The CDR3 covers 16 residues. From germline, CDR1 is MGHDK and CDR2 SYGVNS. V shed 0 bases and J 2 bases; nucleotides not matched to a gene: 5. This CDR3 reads CASSEYRGHPQETQYF. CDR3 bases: TGTGCCAGCAGTGAATACAGGGGGCATCCACAAGAGACCCAGTACTTC.

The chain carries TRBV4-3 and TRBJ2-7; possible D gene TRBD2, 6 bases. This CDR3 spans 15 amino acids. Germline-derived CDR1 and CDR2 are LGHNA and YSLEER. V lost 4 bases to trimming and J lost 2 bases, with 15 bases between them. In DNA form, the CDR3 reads TGCGCCAGCAGCCCGGGACTCCACGACGCCTACGAGCAGTACTTC. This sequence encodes CASSPGLHDAYEQYF.

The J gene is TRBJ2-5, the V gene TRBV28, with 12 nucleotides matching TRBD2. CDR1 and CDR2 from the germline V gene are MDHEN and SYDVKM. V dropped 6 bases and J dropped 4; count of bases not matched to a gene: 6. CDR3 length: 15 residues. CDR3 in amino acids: CASSLAGGPRETQYF. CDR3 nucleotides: TGTGCCAGCAGCCTAGCGGGAGGGCCTCGAGAGACCCAGTACTTC. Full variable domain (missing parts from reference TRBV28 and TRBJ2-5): DVKVTQSSRYLVKRTGEKVFLECVQDMDHENMFWYRQDPGLGLRLIYFSYDVKMKEKGDIPEGYSVSREKKERFSLILESASTNQTSMYLCASSLAGGPRETQYFGPGTRLLVL.

As DNA, the CDR3 is TGTGCCAGTAGTATGCGGGGACTCACTGAAGCTTTCTTT. This encodes CASSMRGLTEAFF. The V call is TRBV19, the J call TRBJ1-1; possibly TRBD1 for D (5 bases). The length of the CDR3 is 13 residues. V shed 3 bases and J shed 4 bases, with 9 bases lying between them. Germline CDR1 and CDR2: LNHDA and SQIVND (reference sequence).

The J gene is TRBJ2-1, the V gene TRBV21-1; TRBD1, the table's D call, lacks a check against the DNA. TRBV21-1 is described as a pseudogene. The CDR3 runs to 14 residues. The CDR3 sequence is CASSTGQGRNEQFF. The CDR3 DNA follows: TGTGCCAGCAGCACCGGACAGGGACGGAATGAGCAGTTCTTC.

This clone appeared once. This CDR3 reads CASSFGQNTGELFF. For the CDR3, the DNA is TGTGCCAGCAGCTTTGGGCAGAACACCGGGGAGCTGTTTTTT. The chain recombines TRBV7-9 with TRBJ2-2; D is uncertain. CDR3 length: 14 amino acids. Germline V gene data show CDR1 as SEHNR and CDR2 as FQNEAQ (reference sequence). V lost 3 bases to trimming and J lost 1 base, with 6 bases between them.

CDR3 DNA: TGTGCCAGCAGCTCAGAGCGGGATAGGGGCACAGATACGCAGTATTTT. Translating gives CASSSERDRGTDTQYF. The chain links TRBV13 to TRBJ2-3, with 7 positions matching TRBD2. The germline V gene encodes CDR1 PRHDT and CDR2 FYEKMQ (reference sequence). CDR3 length: 16 amino acids. The junction had 8 bases not matched to a gene; V was cut back by 4 bases and J by 1 base.

CDR3 DNA sequence: TGTGCCAGCTCAGGGGATCACGAGCAGTACTTC. Its protein is CASSGDHEQYF. The V gene is TRBV2, the J gene TRBJ2-7; the D gene is possibly TRBD1 (6 bases). The germline gives CDR1 SNHLY, CDR2 FYNNEI. The germline V and J ends were trimmed by 8 bases and 5 bases, with 10 bases remaining between them. There are 11 residues in the CDR3.

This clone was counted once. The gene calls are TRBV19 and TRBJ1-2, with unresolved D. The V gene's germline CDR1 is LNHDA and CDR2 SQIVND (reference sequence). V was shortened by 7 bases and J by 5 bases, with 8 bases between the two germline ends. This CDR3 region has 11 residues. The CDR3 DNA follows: TGTGCCAGTAACCGGGGTTATGGCTACACCTTC. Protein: CASNRGYGYTF.

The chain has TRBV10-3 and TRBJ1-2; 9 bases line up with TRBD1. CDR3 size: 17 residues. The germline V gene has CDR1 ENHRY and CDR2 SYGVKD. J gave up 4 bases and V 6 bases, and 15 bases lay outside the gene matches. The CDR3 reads CAIRTPGTGFIGYGYTF. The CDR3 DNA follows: TGTGCCATCAGGACACCCGGGACAGGGTTCATTGGCTATGGCTACACCTTC.

The CDR3 sequence: CASSLTSGTDTQYF. The CDR3 nucleotides are TGTGCCAGCAGCTTAACTAGCGGCACAGATACGCAGTATTTT. This chain connects TRBV7-2 to TRBJ2-3, with TRBD2 matching 7 bases. This CDR3 is built from 14 residues. V shed 2 bases, J shed 1 base, and the junction held 0 bases outside the gene matches. Germline V gene lookup returns CDR1 SGHTA and CDR2 FQGNSA.

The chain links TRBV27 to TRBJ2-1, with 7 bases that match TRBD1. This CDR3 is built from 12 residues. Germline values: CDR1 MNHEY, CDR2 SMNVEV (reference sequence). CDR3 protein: CATGQAYNEQFF. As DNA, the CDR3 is TGTGCGACTGGACAGGCCTACAATGAGCAGTTCTTC.

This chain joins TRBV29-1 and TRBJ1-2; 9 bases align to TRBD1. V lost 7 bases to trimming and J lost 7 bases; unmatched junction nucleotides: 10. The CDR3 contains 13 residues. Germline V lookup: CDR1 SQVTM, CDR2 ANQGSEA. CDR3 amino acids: CSAGDREVSGYTF. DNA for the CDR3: TGCAGCGCTGGGGACAGGGAAGTGTCTGGCTACACCTTC.

CDR3 protein: CASRGRGANYGYTF. The CDR3 coding sequence is TGTGCCAGCCGAGGCAGGGGAGCTAACTATGGCTACACCTTC. The chain has TRBV7-9 and TRBJ1-2, with a weak D call TRBD1 (6 bases). Trimming took 8 bases from V and 0 from J, leaving 13 bases between them. Germline V gives CDR1 SEHNR, CDR2 FQNEAQ (reference sequence). The CDR3 sequence is 14 residues long.

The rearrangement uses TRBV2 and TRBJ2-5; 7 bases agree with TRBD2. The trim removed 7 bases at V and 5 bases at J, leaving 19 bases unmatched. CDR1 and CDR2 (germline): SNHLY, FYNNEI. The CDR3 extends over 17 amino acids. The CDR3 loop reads CASTEGQLAIGGETQYF. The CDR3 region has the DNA TGTGCCAGCACCGAGGGGCAACTAGCGATCGGGGGGGAGACCCAGTACTTC.

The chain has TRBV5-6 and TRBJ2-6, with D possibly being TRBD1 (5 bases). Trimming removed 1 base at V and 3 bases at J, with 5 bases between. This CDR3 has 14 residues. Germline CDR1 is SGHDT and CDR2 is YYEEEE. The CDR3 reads CASSLRGGANVLTF. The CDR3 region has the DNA TGTGCCAGCAGCTTGAGGGGTGGGGCCAACGTCCTGACTTTC. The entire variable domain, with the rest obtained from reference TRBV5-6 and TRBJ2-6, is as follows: DAGVTQSPTHLIKTRGQQVTLRCSPKSGHDTVSWYQQALGQGPQFIFQYYEEEERQRGNFPDRFSGHQFPNYSSELNVNALLLGDSALYLCASSLRGGANVLTFGAGSRLTVL.

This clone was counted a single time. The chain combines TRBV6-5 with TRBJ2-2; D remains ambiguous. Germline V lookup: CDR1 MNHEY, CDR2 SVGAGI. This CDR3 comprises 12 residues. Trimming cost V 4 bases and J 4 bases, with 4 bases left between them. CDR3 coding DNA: TGTGCCAGCAGTTCCCTCACCGGGGAGCTGTTTTTT. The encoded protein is CASSSLTGELFF.

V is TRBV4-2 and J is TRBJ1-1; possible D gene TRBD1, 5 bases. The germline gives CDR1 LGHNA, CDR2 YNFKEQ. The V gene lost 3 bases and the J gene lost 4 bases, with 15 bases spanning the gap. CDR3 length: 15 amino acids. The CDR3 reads CASSQEMGGGTEAFF. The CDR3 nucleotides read TGTGCCAGCAGCCAGGAAATGGGCGGGGGCACTGAAGCTTTCTTT.

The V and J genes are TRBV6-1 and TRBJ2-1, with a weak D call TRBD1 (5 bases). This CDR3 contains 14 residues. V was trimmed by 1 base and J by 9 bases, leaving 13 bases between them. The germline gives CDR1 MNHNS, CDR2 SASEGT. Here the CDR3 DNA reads TGTGCCAGCAGTGAAGAGGGGCGCTCGGGTGAGCAGTTCTTC. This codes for CASSEEGRSGEQFF.

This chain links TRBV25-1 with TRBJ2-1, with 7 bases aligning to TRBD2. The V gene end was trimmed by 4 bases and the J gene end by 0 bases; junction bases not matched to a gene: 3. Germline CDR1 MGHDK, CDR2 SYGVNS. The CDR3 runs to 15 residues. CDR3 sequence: CASSAGGSSYNEQFF. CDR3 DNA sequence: TGTGCCAGCAGTGCTGGCGGGAGCTCCTACAATGAGCAGTTCTTC.

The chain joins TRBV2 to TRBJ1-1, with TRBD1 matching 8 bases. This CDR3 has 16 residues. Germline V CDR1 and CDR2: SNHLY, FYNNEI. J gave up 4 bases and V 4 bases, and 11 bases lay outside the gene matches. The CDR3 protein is CASSGQGAVIGTEAFF. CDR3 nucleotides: TGTGCCAGCAGTGGGCAGGGGGCCGTTATCGGCACTGAAGCTTTCTTT.